This T cell receptor beta chain was obtained from a study of T cell changes during pregnancy in multiple sclerosis. Germline CDR1 SGHKS, CDR2 YYEKEE (reference sequence). The J segment lost 2 bases and the V segment lost 1 base, leaving 5 bases of the junction unmatched. The CDR3 totals 16 residues. Profiling relied on immunoSEQ multiplex PCR, and the TCRdb table lists in-frame clones only, not all of them. The data contain fewer than 110,000 clones, about 91% of them seen just once; the ten biggest clones take up around 0.92%. The chain couples TRBV5-5 to TRBJ2-5; TRBD2 agrees at 10 bases. This sequence originates from a female donor with multiple sclerosis, enrolled in a pregnancy study. Sequenced here: peripheral blood, sampled after pregnancy. CDR3 residues: CASSLSLAGGQETQYF. DNA of the CDR3: TGTGCCAGCAGCTTGTCCTTAGCGGGGGGACAAGAGACCCAGTACTTC.